This TCR beta chain was identified during a study of cytomegalovirus exposure and HLA in healthy donors. Study-wide results and caveats: Available immune exposure information covered CMV serostatus only.

The germline V and J ends were trimmed by 6 bases and 8 bases, with 16 bases remaining between them. The CDR3 extends over 13 amino acids. CDR1 and CDR2 from the germline V gene are MNHNS and SASEGT. To note about this clone: The antigen remains unidentified.

Everyone who donated was a healthy bone marrow donor. In the PCR, 60 Vbeta and 13 Jbeta primers were used. The repertoire was sequenced with immunoSEQ multiplex PCR; TCRdb's copy has only in-frame clones and lacks some. The data contain some 140,000 clones, around 77% of them seen just once; the ten biggest clones take up over 0.8%. The sequenced sample consisted of PBMCs. V usage is TRBV6-1 and J usage is TRBJ1-2, with unresolved D. The sequence came from a woman in her sixties in good health and CMV-seronegative. The CDR3 is CASRDSEERGYTF. CDR3 sequence (DNA): TGTGCCAGCAGGGATTCGGAAGAGAGGGGCTACACCTTC.